This is a list of T cell receptor beta chains from one sample in a study of response to subunit inactivated influenza vaccine. TCRdb analysed the RT-PCR reads with MiXCR anew, one entry per CDR3 protein. The sample contains 450,000 to 550,000 distinct CDR3 sequences, approximately 24% of which appear only once. Source: CD4+ T cells sorted from PBMCs, taken 4 to 6 days after vaccination. The receptors originated from a man aged 45-65 years who received an inactivated influenza vaccine. Both conserved end residues are part of each CDR3. The order of the fields is J gene, clone size, D gene, V gene, CDR3 DNA, CDR3 protein. The D gene is left open where the match is weak. Clone size is not always given. Where it is, it says once, few, many or a class for expanded clones.

j_gene: TRBJ2-3
abundance: NA
d_gene: TRBD2
v_gene: TRBV4-3
CDR3nt: TGCGCCAGCAGCCAAGATGGGACTAGCGGGGGGGCCGATACGCAGTATTTT
CDR3aa: CASSQDGTSGGADTQYF

j_gene: TRBJ2-2
abundance: few
d_gene: TRBD1
v_gene: TRBV7-9
CDR3nt: TGTGCCAGCAGCTCGGACACAGGGGGCACCGGGGAGCTGTTTTTT
CDR3aa: CASSSDTGGTGELFF

j_gene: TRBJ2-1
abundance: NA
d_gene: TRBD2
v_gene: TRBV5-6
CDR3nt: TGTGCCAGCAGCTTGGTCGGACTAGTTGGGAATGAGCAGTTCTTC
CDR3aa: CASSLVGLVGNEQFF

j_gene: TRBJ2-3
abundance: few
d_gene: TRBD1
v_gene: TRBV18
CDR3nt: TGTGCCAGCTCACCGCGGGATTTACAGGGGGCCATTACAGATACGCAGTATTTT
CDR3aa: CASSPRDLQGAITDTQYF

j_gene: TRBJ1-2
abundance: few
d_gene: TRBD1
v_gene: TRBV9
CDR3nt: TGTGCCAGCAGCGCCCGACAGGGGTCCTATGGCTACACCTTC
CDR3aa: CASSARQGSYGYTF

j_gene: TRBJ2-3
abundance: NA
d_gene: NA
v_gene: TRBV5-1
CDR3nt: TGCGCCAGCAGCTTGAACGCGGCAGGTGCAGATACGCAGTATTTT
CDR3aa: CASSLNAAGADTQYF

j_gene: TRBJ1-5
abundance: NA
d_gene: TRBD1
v_gene: TRBV19
CDR3nt: TGTGCCAGTAGTATCGCCCCGACAGGGTGGGATCAGCCCCAGCATTTT
CDR3aa: CASSIAPTGWDQPQHF

j_gene: TRBJ1-4
abundance: few
d_gene: TRBD1
v_gene: TRBV7-9
CDR3nt: TGTGCCAGCAGCTTAGCGGGACAGGTTAATGAAAAACTGTTTTTT
CDR3aa: CASSLAGQVNEKLFF

j_gene: TRBJ2-1
abundance: few
d_gene: TRBD2
v_gene: TRBV4-2
CDR3nt: TGTGCCAGCAGCCAAGATAGGCAGGGACTAGCGACCTACAATGAGCAGTTCTTC
CDR3aa: CASSQDRQGLATYNEQFF

j_gene: TRBJ2-7
abundance: few
d_gene: NA
v_gene: TRBV20-1
CDR3nt: TGCAGTGCTAGAGATCTCGGGCTAGGTACCTACGAGCAGTACTTC
CDR3aa: CSARDLGLGTYEQYF

j_gene: TRBJ2-7
abundance: few
d_gene: TRBD2
v_gene: TRBV5-1
CDR3nt: TGCGCCAGCAGCGCCGGACTAGACCTCTACTCCGAGCAGTACTTC
CDR3aa: CASSAGLDLYSEQYF

j_gene: TRBJ2-7
abundance: NA
d_gene: NA
v_gene: TRBV20-1
CDR3nt: TGCAGTGCGCCCTCCGGGATCTCCTACGAGCAGTACTTC
CDR3aa: CSAPSGISYEQYF

j_gene: TRBJ2-1
abundance: few
d_gene: TRBD1
v_gene: TRBV6-2/TRBV6-3
CDR3nt: TGTGCCAGCAGTTACTCTCGGGACAGAGGGTACAATGAGCAGTTCTTC
CDR3aa: CASSYSRDRGYNEQFF

j_gene: TRBJ2-1
abundance: many
d_gene: NA
v_gene: TRBV12-3/TRBV12-4
CDR3nt: TGTGCCAGCAGTCCCCGAGGGGACGAGCAGTTCTTC
CDR3aa: CASSPRGDEQFF

j_gene: TRBJ1-3
abundance: NA
d_gene: NA
v_gene: TRBV4-2
CDR3nt: TGTGCCAGCAGCCGCGGACACGAGTCTGGAAACACCATATATTTT
CDR3aa: CASSRGHESGNTIYF

j_gene: TRBJ2-5
abundance: many
d_gene: TRBD2
v_gene: TRBV12-3/TRBV12-4
CDR3nt: TGTGCCAGCAGTTTCTCTAGCGGACAAGAGACCCAGTACTTC
CDR3aa: CASSFSSGQETQYF

j_gene: TRBJ2-1
abundance: NA
d_gene: NA
v_gene: TRBV29-1
CDR3nt: TGCAGCGTTGTGGGGGAGACTAGTTTTAATGAGCAGTTCTTC
CDR3aa: CSVVGETSFNEQFF

j_gene: TRBJ2-2
abundance: few
d_gene: NA
v_gene: TRBV10-3
CDR3nt: TGTGCCATCAGTGAGCCTAGCCCGAACACCGGGGAGCTGTTTTTT
CDR3aa: CAISEPSPNTGELFF

j_gene: TRBJ2-1
abundance: NA
d_gene: NA
v_gene: TRBV12-3/TRBV12-4
CDR3nt: TGTGCCAGCAGTTCACTCCTGGCTAATGAGCAGTTCTTC
CDR3aa: CASSSLLANEQFF

j_gene: TRBJ2-5
abundance: few
d_gene: NA
v_gene: TRBV4-1
CDR3nt: TGCGCCAGCAGCCAAGACGGGGGAGACTCCATAGAGTACTTC
CDR3aa: CASSQDGGDSIEYF

j_gene: TRBJ2-7
abundance: NA
d_gene: TRBD2
v_gene: TRBV7-9
CDR3nt: TGTGCCAGCAGCTTAGTGGGAGGGAGGTCCTACGAGCAGTACTTC
CDR3aa: CASSLVGGRSYEQYF

j_gene: TRBJ2-1
abundance: few
d_gene: NA
v_gene: TRBV5-6
CDR3nt: TGTGCCAGCAGCTTTAACGATGAGCAGTTCTTC
CDR3aa: CASSFNDEQFF